The next 2 T cell receptor beta chains were all read from a single sample in a study of T cell responses to AZD1222 COVID-19 vaccine. Using immunoSEQ multiplex PCR, the repertoire was profiled, and TCRdb retains in-frame clones only, with some absent. The sample includes roughly 120,000 clones, approximately 88% of them seen just once. Sequencing used peripheral blood, obtained on day 0 of AZD1222 vaccination. The receptors derive from an adult in good health.

The chain uses TRBV7-2 and TRBJ2-1; 12 bases are shared with TRBD2. This CDR3 contains 15 residues. V gave up 2 bases and J gave up 8 bases; unmatched junction bases: 4. The V gene's germline CDR1 is SGHTA and CDR2 FQGNSA. The CDR3 sequence is CASSLTSGGPHEQFF. DNA of the CDR3: TGTGCCAGCAGCTTAACTAGCGGGGGGCCCCATGAGCAGTTCTTC.

The V and J genes are TRBV10-2 and TRBJ2-1, with 7 bases aligning to TRBD2. V trimming: 8 bases; J trimming: 6 bases; junction bases outside the gene matches: 16. The CDR3 totals 16 residues. Per the germline V gene, CDR1 is WSHSY and CDR2 is SAAADI. Here the CDR3 reads CASQIGWGTTGNEQFF. The CDR3 DNA is TGCGCCAGCCAGATTGGGTGGGGGACTACGGGCAATGAGCAGTTCTTC.